The rows below give T cell receptor beta chains drawn from one sample of a study of tumor-infiltrating lymphocytes in primary liver carcinoma. Each CDR3 protein is one row after TCRdb ran MiXCR on the multiplex PCR reads. The sample carries tens of thousands of distinct CDR3 sequences, over 70% recorded once. Sequences were obtained from liver tumor tissue from sampling region 2. The receptors shown here come from a man between 35 and 55 years old with primary liver carcinoma and hepatitis B virus infection. CDR3s include the opening cysteine and the closing phenylalanine or tryptophan. The order of the fields is V gene, clone size, J gene, D gene, CDR3 protein, CDR3 DNA. A D gene is named only where the DNA matches it firmly. Where a row states a size, it is once, few, many or the class of an expanded clone; other rows omit it.

v_gene: TRBV6-5
abundance: .
j_gene: TRBJ2-6
d_gene: .
CDR3aa: CASSREAGVNALTF
CDR3nt: TGTGCCAGCAGTCGAGAAGCTGGGGTCAACGCCCTGACTTTC

v_gene: TRBV11-2
abundance: .
j_gene: TRBJ2-1
d_gene: TRBD2
CDR3aa: CASSLHIGLAMGEQFF
CDR3nt: TGTGCCAGCAGCTTGCATATCGGACTAGCAATGGGTGAACAGTTCTTC

v_gene: TRBV28
abundance: .
j_gene: TRBJ1-1
d_gene: .
CDR3aa: CASHSRGLNTEASF
CDR3nt: TGTGCCAGTCACAGTCGGGGGTTGAACACTGAAGCTTCCTTT

v_gene: TRBV10-2
abundance: .
j_gene: TRBJ2-5
d_gene: .
CDR3aa: CASLVGPRTQYF
CDR3nt: TGCGCCAGTTTAGTGGGACCCCGGACCCAGTACTTC

v_gene: TRBV6-5
abundance: .
j_gene: TRBJ2-1
d_gene: TRBD2
CDR3aa: CASSRDRGTSGGAHEQFF
CDR3nt: TGTGCCAGCTCGAGGGACAGGGGGACTAGCGGGGGGGCGCATGAGCAGTTCTTC

v_gene: TRBV11-2
abundance: .
j_gene: TRBJ2-2
d_gene: .
CDR3aa: CASGLFRTYPGTGELFF
CDR3nt: TGTGCCAGCGGCTTATTTCGGACGTACCCAGGGACCGGGGAGTTGTTTTTT

v_gene: TRBV20-1
abundance: .
j_gene: TRBJ2-5
d_gene: TRBD2
CDR3aa: CSVQTGLAGETQNF
CDR3nt: TGCAGTGTTCAAACAGGACTAGCGGGAGAGACCCAGAACTTC

v_gene: TRBV29-1
abundance: .
j_gene: TRBJ2-5
d_gene: .
CDR3aa: CIVEGQLKGTQYF
CDR3nt: TGCATCGTTGAAGGACAGTTAAAAGGGACCCAGTACTTC

v_gene: TRBV5-4
abundance: medium-sized
j_gene: TRBJ2-5
d_gene: TRBD1
CDR3aa: CASSLDRGLGETQYF
CDR3nt: TGTGCCAGCAGCTTGGACAGGGGGCTAGGGGAGACCCAGTACTTC

v_gene: TRBV4-2
abundance: many
j_gene: TRBJ2-7
d_gene: TRBD1
CDR3aa: CASSQTGDEQYF
CDR3nt: TGTGCCAGCAGCCAGACAGGGGACGAGCAGTACTTC

v_gene: TRBV6-5
abundance: .
j_gene: TRBJ2-2
d_gene: TRBD2
CDR3aa: CVSSSLNGRTTWELFF
CDR3nt: TGTGTCAGCAGTTCCTTGAACGGGAGGACTACTTGGGAGCTGTTTTTT

v_gene: TRBV6-5
abundance: few
j_gene: TRBJ2-7
d_gene: .
CDR3aa: CASSYPKGVLAYEQYF
CDR3nt: TGTGCCAGCAGTTACCCTAAGGGGGTTCTGGCCTACGAGCAGTACTTC

v_gene: TRBV11-2
abundance: .
j_gene: TRBJ2-3
d_gene: TRBD2
CDR3aa: CASSNTSGFEDTQYF
CDR3nt: TGTGCCAGCAGCAACACTAGCGGATTCGAGGATACGCAGTATTTT

v_gene: TRBV12-3/TRBV12-4
abundance: .
j_gene: TRBJ2-7
d_gene: .
CDR3aa: CDSIFEGYEQYF
CDR3nt: TGTGACAGCATTTTTGAGGGCTACGAGCAGTACTTC

v_gene: TRBV15
abundance: .
j_gene: TRBJ2-7
d_gene: .
CDR3aa: CATSRDRGPSSYEQYF
CDR3nt: TGTGCCACCAGCAGAGATCGGGGGCCGAGCTCCTACGAGCAGTACTTC

v_gene: TRBV6-5
abundance: .
j_gene: TRBJ2-4
d_gene: .
CDR3aa: CPSSCSREGGDIQYF
CDR3nt: TGTCCCAGCAGTTGCTCGAGGGAGGGGGGAGACATTCAGTACTTC

v_gene: TRBV18
abundance: .
j_gene: TRBJ2-7
d_gene: .
CDR3aa: CVSSPKNSGNSYEQYF
CDR3nt: TGTGTCAGCTCACCGAAGAATAGCGGTAACTCCTACGAGCAGTACTTC

v_gene: TRBV10-3
abundance: .
j_gene: TRBJ2-3
d_gene: .
CDR3aa: CTISEATSSTDKQYF
CDR3nt: TGCACCATCAGTGAGGCTACTTCTAGCACAGATAAGCAGTATTTT

v_gene: TRBV29-1
abundance: .
j_gene: TRBJ2-1
d_gene: .
CDR3aa: CSVDPNSYSEQFF
CDR3nt: TGCAGCGTCGACCCAAACTCCTACAGTGAGCAGTTCTTT

v_gene: TRBV19
abundance: .
j_gene: TRBJ1-2
d_gene: .
CDR3aa: CASSTSERDYGYTF
CDR3nt: TGTGCCAGTAGTACCTCGGAGAGGGACTATGGCTACACCTTC

v_gene: TRBV11-2
abundance: .
j_gene: TRBJ2-2
d_gene: TRBD2
CDR3aa: CASSSVALAGTGELFF
CDR3nt: TGTGCCAGCAGCTCAGTGGCGCTAGCGGGAACCGGAGAGCTGTTCTTT

v_gene: TRBV10-2
abundance: .
j_gene: TRBJ2-7
d_gene: .
CDR3aa: CVSSESSDYAYEQYF
CDR3nt: TGCGTCAGCAGTGAGTCTTCGGATTACGCCTACGAGCAGTACTTC

v_gene: TRBV7-9
abundance: many
j_gene: TRBJ2-1
d_gene: TRBD1
CDR3aa: CASIPSGTGGIDEQFF
CDR3nt: TGTGCCAGCATCCCCTCCGGGACAGGGGGTATCGATGAGCAGTTCTTC

v_gene: TRBV6-5
abundance: .
j_gene: TRBJ1-2
d_gene: .
CDR3aa: CASTGEPRRGYAF
CDR3nt: TGTGCCAGCACCGGAGAGCCGCGACGTGGCTACGCCTTC

v_gene: TRBV6-6
abundance: .
j_gene: TRBJ2-4
d_gene: .
CDR3aa: CASASLTGGNIQCF
CDR3nt: TGTGCCAGCGCTTCCTTGACAGGTGGAAACATTCAGTGCTTC

v_gene: TRBV5-1
abundance: .
j_gene: TRBJ2-7
d_gene: TRBD2
CDR3aa: CASSDTSGSVYEQHF
CDR3nt: TGCGCCAGCAGCGATACTAGCGGGAGTGTCTACGAGCAGCACTTC

v_gene: TRBV6-6
abundance: .
j_gene: TRBJ2-7
d_gene: TRBD2
CDR3aa: CASSYDCQGVLAVREGEQYF
CDR3nt: TGTGCCAGCAGTTACGATTGCCAGGGAGTACTAGCGGTCCGAGAGGGGGAGCAGTACTTC

v_gene: TRBV11-1
abundance: .
j_gene: TRBJ2-1
d_gene: .
CDR3aa: CARSLGLEGEVDNEQFF
CDR3nt: TGTGCCAGGAGCCTAGGACTAGAGGGGGAAGTTGACAATGAGCAGTTTTTC

v_gene: TRBV6-6
abundance: .
j_gene: TRBJ2-7
d_gene: .
CDR3aa: CALGGQQHCYEQYF
CDR3nt: TGTGCCCTCGGGGGACAGCAGCATTGCTACGAGCAGTACTTC

v_gene: TRBV6-1
abundance: .
j_gene: TRBJ2-5
d_gene: .
CDR3aa: CASNEGAVLETQYF
CDR3nt: TGTGCCAGCAACGAAGGTGCAGTTCTGGAGACCCAGTACTTC

v_gene: TRBV7-9
abundance: .
j_gene: TRBJ2-3
d_gene: TRBD2
CDR3aa: CASSLGSSGRARTDTQYF
CDR3nt: TGTGCCAGCAGTTTAGGCAGTAGCGGGAGGGCCCGCACAGATACGCAGTATTTT

v_gene: TRBV6-5
abundance: .
j_gene: TRBJ2-7
d_gene: TRBD2
CDR3aa: CASGPEASGPYEQCF
CDR3nt: TGTGCCAGCGGTCCCGAGGCTAGCGGCCCCTACGAGCAGTGCTTC

v_gene: TRBV29-1
abundance: .
j_gene: TRBJ2-5
d_gene: .
CDR3aa: CSVDIGGPTETQYF
CDR3nt: TGCAGCGTTGACATCGGTGGGCCGACAGAGACCCAGTACTTC

v_gene: TRBV7-9
abundance: many
j_gene: TRBJ1-1
d_gene: .
CDR3aa: CASSPTGFGGSEAFF
CDR3nt: TGTGCCAGCAGCCCGACGGGCTTTGGGGGATCTGAAGCTTTCTTT

v_gene: TRBV11-2
abundance: .
j_gene: TRBJ2-4
d_gene: .
CDR3aa: CAIPQRGWDIQYF
CDR3nt: TGTGCCATCCCCCAACGGGGGTGGGACATTCAGTACTTC

v_gene: TRBV28
abundance: .
j_gene: TRBJ1-2
d_gene: .
CDR3aa: CAIPLDPGDYTF
CDR3nt: TGTGCCATCCCCCTAGATCCAGGTGACTACACCTTC

v_gene: TRBV29-1
abundance: medium-sized
j_gene: TRBJ2-5
d_gene: TRBD2
CDR3aa: CSVTPGTSGNEETQYF
CDR3nt: TGCAGCGTGACGCCAGGGACTAGCGGGAATGAAGAGACCCAGTACTTC

v_gene: TRBV10-1
abundance: many
j_gene: TRBJ1-1
d_gene: .
CDR3aa: CASSPQELNTEAFF
CDR3nt: TGCGCCAGCAGTCCTCAGGAATTGAACACTGAAGCTTTCTTT